Shown below are 29 T cell receptor beta chains from a single sample sequenced in a study of cytomegalovirus exposure and HLA in healthy donors. The PCR employed 60 Vbeta primers together with 13 Jbeta primers. Sequenced by immunoSEQ multiplex PCR; TCRdb stores in-frame clones only, minus some. Here the sample spans approximately 100,000 clones, less than 70% being singletons. The source material was PBMCs. Every receptor here comes from a human donor in good health.

In this sample, this clone turned up once. The gene calls are TRBV19 and TRBJ2-3, with 7 bases matching TRBD1. The ends lost 5 bases at V and 11 bases at J; junction bases unmatched: 16. The CDR3 loop spans 15 amino acids. Per germline, CDR1 LNHDA and CDR2 SQIVND (reference sequence). The CDR3 reads CASSEQGPLAGGQYF. CDR3 sequence (DNA): TGTGCCAGTAGTGAACAGGGGCCGCTTGCAGGGGGGCAGTATTTT.

The chain couples TRBV6-6 to TRBJ1-1; D is undetermined. The CDR3 is made up of 15 amino acids. Germline CDR1 reads MNHNY; CDR2 reads SVGAGI (reference sequence). V shed 2 bases and J shed 5 bases, with 15 bases lying between them. The CDR3 reads CASSYKVSGWTEAFF. The CDR3 DNA follows: TGTGCCAGCAGTTACAAGGTATCCGGGTGGACTGAAGCTTTCTTT.

The chain carries TRBV11-3 and TRBJ1-2; 8 positions agree with TRBD1. V gave up 2 bases and J gave up 8 bases; unmatched junction bases: 7. This CDR3 is 14 amino acids long. The germline V gene encodes CDR1 SGHNT and CDR2 YENEEA. The CDR3 reads CASSLPGGLRGYTF. The CDR3, as DNA: TGTGCCAGCAGCTTACCAGGGGGCCTGAGGGGCTACACCTTC.

This clone occurred once. The rearrangement joins TRBV7-6 to TRBJ2-2; 10 positions agree with TRBD1. The CDR3 spans 16 residues. J was trimmed by 5 bases and V by 5 bases; bases with no gene match: 8. CDR1 and CDR2 (germline): SGHVS, FNYEAQ. As DNA, the CDR3 is TGTGCCAGCAGCCGTTGGGACAGGGGAGTAACCGGGGAGCTGTTTTTT. It yields the protein CASSRWDRGVTGELFF.

The rearrangement links TRBV12-5 to TRBJ1-1; 9 bases agree with TRBD1. The length of the CDR3 is 12 residues. Germline CDR1 LGHNT, CDR2 FRNRAP. CDR3 coding DNA: TGTACTACCGGGACAGGGTGGACTGAAGCTTTCTTT. It is translated as CTTGTGWTEAFF.

V usage is TRBV18 and J usage is TRBJ1-1; D unresolved. This CDR3 spans 16 amino acids. Per the germline V gene, CDR1 is KGHSH and CDR2 is LQKENI. V gave up 3 bases and J gave up 1 base, with 15 bases separating them. The chain's CDR3 is CASSPLAAGSNTEAFF. In DNA, the CDR3 is TGTGCCAGCTCACCTCTTGCGGCGGGATCGAACACTGAAGCTTTCTTT.

With respect to this clone: The junction differs from germline at one of its ends, possibly a read error. The chain carries TRBV7-9 and TRBJ1-6; D is uncertain. CDR1 is SEHNR and CDR2 is FQNEAQ in the germline V gene (reference sequence). This CDR3 contains 10 residues. The CDR3 sequence: CASFYSPLHF. In nucleotides, the CDR3 is TGTGCCAGCTTTTATTCCCCCCTCCACTTT.

The chain employs TRBV5-5 and TRBJ2-1; 12 bases line up with TRBD2. Trimming took 0 bases from V and 6 from J; bases not matched to a gene: 4. This CDR3 is 16 amino acids long. Germline V gene lookup returns CDR1 SGHKS and CDR2 YYEKEE (reference sequence). This CDR3 is CASSLGPSGGANEQFF. The DNA for the CDR3 is TGTGCCAGCAGCTTGGGCCCTAGCGGGGGGGCCAATGAGCAGTTCTTC. Complete variable domain (other parts from reference TRBV5-5 and TRBJ2-1): DAGVTQSPTHLIKTRGQQVTLRCSPISGHKSVSWYQQVLGQGPQFIFQYYEKEERGRGNFPDRFSARQFPNYSSELNVNALLLGDSALYLCASSLGPSGGANEQFFGPGTRLTVL.

Concerning this clone itself: This sample also contains other DNA sequences that code for the same CDR3. DNA for the CDR3: TGTGCCAGCTCACCTACCTTAGGACAGGGGAACGAGCAGTACTTC. Translating gives CASSPTLGQGNEQYF. This chain uses TRBV18 with TRBJ2-7, with 9 bases fitting TRBD1. The CDR3 is 15 residues long. The germline V gene has CDR1 KGHSH and CDR2 LQKENI. Losses at the gene ends were 3 bases for V and 5 bases for J; bases not matched to a gene: 8. Full variable domain (outside the CDR3, taken from reference TRBV18 and TRBJ2-7): NAGVMQNPRHLVRRRGQEARLRCSPMKGHSHVYWYRQLPEEGLKFMVYLQKENIIDESGMPKERFSAEFPKEGPSILRIQQVVRGDSAAYFCASSPTLGQGNEQYFGPGTRLTVT.

The rearrangement uses TRBV6-5 and TRBJ2-2, with a weak D call TRBD2 (7 bases). V was cut by 5 bases and J by 5 bases, with 15 bases left in between. Looked up from germline, CDR1 is MNHEY and CDR2 is SVGAGI. The CDR3 sequence is 15 residues long. The CDR3: CASSRRGRGTGELFF. The DNA for the CDR3 is TGTGCCAGCAGTCGGCGGGGGCGGGGAACCGGGGAGCTGTTTTTT.

The J gene is TRBJ1-1, the V gene TRBV4-3; D is possibly TRBD1 (5 bases). Trimming took off 3 bases at V and 4 bases at J, with 15 bases between the two ends. The CDR3 covers 15 residues. The germline gives CDR1 LGHNA, CDR2 YSLEER. In nucleotides, the CDR3 is TGCGCCAGCAGCCAGCGAGGGGCGCGGGGCACTGAAGCTTTCTTT. Translated, it gives CASSQRGARGTEAFF.

V and J are TRBV5-4 and TRBJ1-2; maybe TRBD1 (6 bases). The CDR3 contains 12 residues. V was cut by 6 bases and J by 5 bases, with 11 bases left in between. CDR1 and CDR2 from the germline V gene are SGHNT and YYREEE (reference sequence). The CDR3: CASTDRTYGYTF. The CDR3 coding sequence is TGTGCCAGCACCGACAGGACTTATGGCTACACCTTC. The full variable domain, completed using reference TRBV5-4 and TRBJ1-2, is ETGVTQSPTHLIKTRGQQVTLRCSSQSGHNTVSWYQQALGQGPQFIFQYYREEENGRGNFPPRFSGLQFPNYSSELNVNALELDDSALYLCASTDRTYGYTFGSGTRLTVV.

V usage is TRBV7-9 and J usage is TRBJ1-5, with D maybe TRBD1 (6 bases). This CDR3 has 15 residues. Germline V gene sequence: CDR1 SEHNR, CDR2 FQNEAQ (reference sequence). Trimming took 4 bases from V and 0 from J, leaving 10 bases between them. DNA of the CDR3: TGTGCCAGCAGCTCAGGGGTTTTTAGCAATCAGCCCCAGCATTTT. It specifies CASSSGVFSNQPQHF.

Comment on this clone: The sample has other DNA sequences that encode this CDR3 too. The chain recombines TRBV7-2 with TRBJ1-5, with D perhaps TRBD1 (6 bases). Trimming took off 0 bases at V and 0 bases at J, with 6 bases between the two ends. Germline-derived CDR1 and CDR2 are SGHTA and FQGNSA. CDR3 length: 15 residues. The CDR3 loop reads CASSLARGSNQPQHF. CDR3 in DNA: TGTGCCAGCAGCTTAGCCAGGGGTAGCAATCAGCCCCAGCATTTT.

The chain uses TRBV2 and TRBJ2-5; D uncertain. The DNA end favors TRBJ2-7, so the J call may be wrong. CDR1 is SNHLY and CDR2 is FYNNEI in the germline V gene. The CDR3 covers 13 residues. The CDR3 is CASSEVPLSEQYF. In DNA, the CDR3 is TGTGCCAGCAGTGAAGTCCCACTTTCCGAGCAGTACTTC.

The V and J genes are TRBV7-6 and TRBJ1-2; no clear D gene. V was trimmed by 5 bases and J by 8 bases, leaving 18 bases between them. The CDR3 is made up of 14 amino acids. CDR1 is SGHVS, CDR2 FNYEAQ, per germline. The CDR3 is CASSLGPGPGGYTF. The CDR3 DNA reads TGTGCCAGCAGCCTCGGCCCCGGGCCGGGGGGCTACACCTTC.

This clone was counted between two and nine times. The V call is TRBV6-6, the J call TRBJ1-1, with D perhaps TRBD1 (5 bases). Germline V CDR1 and CDR2: MNHNY, SVGAGI (reference sequence). Deletions cut 4 bases from V and 1 base from J, with 10 bases between. CDR3 length equals 14 residues. The CDR3 is CASSSTTANTEAFF. In nucleotides, the CDR3 is TGTGCCAGCAGTTCTACGACAGCGAACACTGAAGCTTTCTTT.

The J gene is TRBJ1-4, the V gene TRBV9, with D hard to call. This CDR3 comprises 15 residues. V was clipped by 0 bases and J by 3 bases, with 9 bases between them. Germline V gives CDR1 SGDLS, CDR2 YYNGEE. The CDR3 nucleotides read TGTGCCAGCAGCGTAGGCCGAGCCGCTAATGAAAAACTGTTTTTT. It is translated as CASSVGRAANEKLFF.

V usage is TRBV5-1 and J usage is TRBJ1-5, with 9 bases fitting TRBD1. Germline assignment: CDR1 SGHRS and CDR2 YFSETQ. Trimming removed 5 bases from V and 7 bases from J; junction bases left unmatched: 10. There are 15 residues in the CDR3. CDR3 in DNA: TGCGCCAGCAGTTTTTCGGGACAGGGAGGGCAGCCCCAGCATTTT. Translating it yields CASSFSGQGGQPQHF.

The chain has TRBV6-6 and TRBJ1-4; maybe TRBD1 (5 bases). This CDR3 contains 13 residues. From germline, CDR1 is MNHNY and CDR2 SVGAGI (reference sequence). V gave up 6 bases and J gave up 8 bases, with 13 bases separating them. The CDR3 nucleotides are TGTGCCAGCAGACCATCAGGGAACGAAAAACTGTTTTTT. Amino acids: CASRPSGNEKLFF.

The rearrangement uses TRBV7-3 and TRBJ2-1; TRBD2 agrees at 11 bases. Per the germline V gene, CDR1 is SGHTA and CDR2 is FQGTGA. Trimming removed 0 bases from V and 15 bases from J; junction bases left unmatched: 10. This CDR3 is built from 15 residues. The CDR3 nucleotides read TGTGCCAGCAGCTTAACTAGGCTAGCGGGGGGACAGTCGTTCTTC. Its protein product is CASSLTRLAGGQSFF. The full variable domain, in which reference TRBV7-3 and TRBJ2-1 provide the parts outside the CDR3, is GAGVSQTPSNKVTEKGKYVELRCDPISGHTALYWYRQSLGQGPEFLIYFQGTGAADDSGLPNDRFFAVRPEGSVSTLKIQRTERGDSAVYLCASSLTRLAGGQSFFGPGTRLTVL.

A few counts support this clone. The chain recombines TRBV7-2 with TRBJ2-5, with 11 bases aligning to TRBD2. With V trimmed by 5 bases and J by 2 bases, 7 bases remained unmatched. Germline CDR1 and CDR2: SGHTA and FQGNSA. The CDR3 totals 16 residues. CDR3 nucleotide sequence: TGTGCCAGCAGCGCCCCGGGACTAGCGGAACAAGAGACCCAGTACTTC. The encoded protein is CASSAPGLAEQETQYF.

Only a few counts were recorded for this clone. The chain links TRBV5-6 to TRBJ1-4; D is undetermined. The V end lost 2 bases, the J end lost 8 bases, and 13 bases lay between the germline ends. The CDR3 sequence is 14 residues long. Germline V gives CDR1 SGHDT, CDR2 YYEEEE. CDR3 region: CASSLRHFSEKLFF. The CDR3 DNA reads as TGTGCCAGCAGCTTAAGACATTTCAGCGAAAAACTGTTTTTT.

The chain recombines TRBV10-3 with TRBJ2-1, with D possibly matching TRBD2 (6 bases). V was shortened by 6 bases and J by 5 bases, with 14 bases between the two germline ends. The germline gives CDR1 ENHRY, CDR2 SYGVKD. The CDR3 is made up of 14 amino acids. The CDR3 here is CAIRATRGNNEQFF. As DNA, the CDR3 is TGTGCCATCAGAGCGACTAGGGGTAACAATGAGCAGTTCTTC.

The CDR3 coding sequence is TGTGCCAGCTCACCAGCTATCACAGATACGCAGTATTTT. Encoded protein: CASSPAITDTQYF. V is TRBV18 and J is TRBJ2-3, with D unclear. Germline CDR1 is KGHSH and CDR2 is LQKENI. The V end was cut by 2 bases, the J end by 2 bases, with 5 bases between. This CDR3 comprises 13 residues.

This clone showed up just a few times. The chain is built from TRBV10-3 and TRBJ1-1; D uncertain. The CDR3 totals 12 residues. CDR1 and CDR2 (germline): ENHRY, SYGVKD. The V end was cut by 0 bases, the J end by 7 bases, with 6 bases between. CDR3 DNA sequence: TGTGCCATCAGTGAGTCTTCTGTTGAAGCTTTCTTT. Its protein product is CAISESSVEAFF.

This clone occurred a few times. The V and J genes are TRBV6-6 and TRBJ1-1; 8 bases agree with TRBD1. CDR1 is MNHNY, CDR2 SVGAGI, per germline (reference sequence). The CDR3 is 13 amino acids. Germline trimming cut 6 bases from V and 0 bases from J; bases unmatched to any gene: 0. The DNA of the CDR3 is TGTGCCAGCAGGGGACAGGTGAACACTGAAGCTTTCTTT. Translation gives CASRGQVNTEAFF.

As regards this clone: A read error may produce the germline difference seen at one junction end. This rearrangement joins TRBV9 to TRBJ2-7; 7 bases fit TRBD2. This CDR3 is built from 15 residues. Germline CDR1 SGDLS, CDR2 YYNGEE. The CDR3 nucleotides are TGTGCCAGCAGCGTAGATTCGGGGGGTAGCGGCCAAAGGGACTTC. Amino acid sequence: CASSVDSGGSGQRDF.

In this sample, this clone turned up a few times. The chain couples TRBV30 to TRBJ2-2, with D maybe TRBD2 (5 bases). CDR1 is GTSNPN and CDR2 is SVGIG in the germline V gene (reference sequence). This CDR3 comprises 13 residues. Trimming removed 3 bases at V and 3 bases at J, with 8 bases between. The CDR3 loop is CAWRDSHTGELFF. CDR3 nucleotides: TGTGCCTGGAGGGACTCCCACACCGGGGAGCTGTTTTTT.